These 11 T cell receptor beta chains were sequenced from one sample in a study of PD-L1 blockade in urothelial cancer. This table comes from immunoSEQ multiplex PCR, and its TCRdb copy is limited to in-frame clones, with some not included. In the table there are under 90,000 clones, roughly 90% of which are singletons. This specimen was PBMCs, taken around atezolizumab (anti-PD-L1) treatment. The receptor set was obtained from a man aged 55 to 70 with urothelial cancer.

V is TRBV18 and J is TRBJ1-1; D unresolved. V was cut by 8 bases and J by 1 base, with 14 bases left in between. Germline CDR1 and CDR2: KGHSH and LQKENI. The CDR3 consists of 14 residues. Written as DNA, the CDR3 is TGTGCCAGCACCGTTAAGGCGGGGAACACTGAAGCTTTCTTT. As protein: CASTVKAGNTEAFF.

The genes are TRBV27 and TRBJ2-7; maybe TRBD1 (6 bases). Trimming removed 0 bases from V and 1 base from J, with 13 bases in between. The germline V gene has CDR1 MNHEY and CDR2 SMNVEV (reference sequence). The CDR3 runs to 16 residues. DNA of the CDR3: TGTGCCAGCAGTTTATCGGGCGGACAGCGATCCTACGAGCAGTACTTC. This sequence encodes CASSLSGGQRSYEQYF.

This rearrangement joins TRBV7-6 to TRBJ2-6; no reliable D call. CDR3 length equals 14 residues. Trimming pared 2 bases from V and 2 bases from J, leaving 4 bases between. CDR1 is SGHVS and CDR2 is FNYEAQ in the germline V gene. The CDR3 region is CASSLLAGANVLTF. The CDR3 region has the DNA TGTGCCAGCAGCTTACTTGCTGGGGCCAACGTCCTGACTTTC.

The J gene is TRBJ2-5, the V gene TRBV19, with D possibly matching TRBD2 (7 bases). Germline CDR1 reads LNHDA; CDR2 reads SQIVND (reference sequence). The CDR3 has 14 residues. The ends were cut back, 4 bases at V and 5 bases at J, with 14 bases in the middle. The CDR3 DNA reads TGTGCCAGTAGTACCCCGGGGGGCCTGGAGACCCAGTACTTC. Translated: CASSTPGGLETQYF.

The DNA of the CDR3 is TGTGCCTGCCGGAAAGCAGGGCTAGCGGGAGCCTACGAGCAGTACTTC. Translating gives CACRKAGLAGAYEQYF. The chain uses TRBV30 and TRBJ2-7, with TRBD2 matching 10 bases. The V gene's germline CDR1 is GTSNPN and CDR2 SVGIG (reference sequence). The V gene end was trimmed by 6 bases and the J gene end by 2 bases; junction bases not matched to a gene: 13. This CDR3 is 16 amino acids long.

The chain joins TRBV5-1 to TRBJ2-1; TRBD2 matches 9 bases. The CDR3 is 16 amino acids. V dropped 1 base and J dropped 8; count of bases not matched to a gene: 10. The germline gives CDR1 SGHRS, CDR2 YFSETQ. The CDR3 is CASSLFGGGEGHEQFF. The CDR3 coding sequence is TGCGCCAGCAGCTTGTTTGGCGGGGGGGAGGGACATGAGCAGTTCTTC.

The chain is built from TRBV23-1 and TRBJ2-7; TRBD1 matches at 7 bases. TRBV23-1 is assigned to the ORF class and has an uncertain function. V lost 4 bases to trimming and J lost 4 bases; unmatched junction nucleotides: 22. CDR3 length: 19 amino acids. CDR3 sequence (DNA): TGCGCCAGCAGTCCGCCTGGACAGGAAGAAGTTAAGGATCATTACGAGCAGTACTTC. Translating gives CASSPPGQEEVKDHYEQYF.

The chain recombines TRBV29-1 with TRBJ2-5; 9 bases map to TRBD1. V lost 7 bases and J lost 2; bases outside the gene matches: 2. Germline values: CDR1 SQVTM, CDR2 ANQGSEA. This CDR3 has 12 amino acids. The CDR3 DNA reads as TGCAGCGCTGACAGGGGGCAAGAGACCCAGTACTTC. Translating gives CSADRGQETQYF.

CDR3 sequence: CAWKHRTSGEDKNIQYF. The CDR3 nucleotides are TGTGCCTGGAAGCATAGGACTAGCGGGGAGGATAAAAACATTCAGTACTTC. V usage is TRBV30 and J usage is TRBJ2-4; TRBD2 agrees at 12 bases. Germline CDR1 GTSNPN, CDR2 SVGIG (reference sequence). The CDR3 loop spans 17 amino acids. With V trimmed by 4 bases and J by 4 bases, 11 bases remained unmatched.

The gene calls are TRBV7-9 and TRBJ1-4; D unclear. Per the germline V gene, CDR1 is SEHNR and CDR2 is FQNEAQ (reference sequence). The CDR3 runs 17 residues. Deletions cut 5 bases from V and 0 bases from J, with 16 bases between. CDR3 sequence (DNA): TGTGCCAGCAGCCCAACAAGGAGGCGGACAACTAATGAAAAACTGTTTTTT. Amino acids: CASSPTRRRTTNEKLFF.

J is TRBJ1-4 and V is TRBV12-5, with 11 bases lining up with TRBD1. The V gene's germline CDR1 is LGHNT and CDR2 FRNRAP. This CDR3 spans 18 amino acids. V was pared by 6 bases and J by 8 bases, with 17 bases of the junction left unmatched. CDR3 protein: CASGSPGQGDQWKEKLFF. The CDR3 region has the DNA TGTGCTAGTGGCTCTCCGGGACAGGGGGATCAATGGAAGGAAAAACTGTTTTTT.